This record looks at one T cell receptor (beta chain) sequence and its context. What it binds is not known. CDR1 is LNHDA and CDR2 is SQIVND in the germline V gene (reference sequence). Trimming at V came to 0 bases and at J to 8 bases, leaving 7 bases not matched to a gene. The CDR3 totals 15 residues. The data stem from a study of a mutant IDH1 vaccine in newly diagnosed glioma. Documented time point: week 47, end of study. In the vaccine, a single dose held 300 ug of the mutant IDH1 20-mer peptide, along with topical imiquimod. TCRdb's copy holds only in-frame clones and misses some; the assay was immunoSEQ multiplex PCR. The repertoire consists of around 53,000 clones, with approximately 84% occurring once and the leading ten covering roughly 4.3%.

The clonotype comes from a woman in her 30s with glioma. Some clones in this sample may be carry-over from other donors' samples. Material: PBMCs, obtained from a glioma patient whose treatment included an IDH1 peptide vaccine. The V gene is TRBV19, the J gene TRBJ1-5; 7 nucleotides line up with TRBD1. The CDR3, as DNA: TGTGCCAGTAGTATAGAGGGACAGTTTCTTGAGCCCCAGCATTTT. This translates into CASSIEGQFLEPQHF.